This T cell receptor beta chain stems from a study of blood T cell repertoires in COVID-19. Authors' methods: Quantification of nucleated cells was approximated via reference gene primer amplification. Sequencing used immunoSEQ multiplex PCR; TCRdb keeps in-frame clones, though not all of them. D and trimming were read from the DNA, whereas the V and J calls and clone size are those reported in that table. The table has hundreds of thousands of clones, 80% seen once. In germline, CDR1 is SGHTA, CDR2 FQGTGA. The length of the CDR3 is 15 residues. The J segment lost 2 bases and the V segment lost 4 bases, leaving 5 bases of the junction unmatched.

Sequenced sample: PBMCs or T cells enriched from blood (not recorded which). The sequence derives from a man younger than 45 with acute COVID-19. The J gene is TRBJ2-1, the V gene TRBV7-3; TRBD1 matches 7 bases. The CDR3 reads CASSSRTGAYNEQFF. The CDR3 nucleotides read TGTGCCAGCAGCTCGCGGACAGGTGCCTACAATGAGCAGTTCTTC. Supplemented by reference TRBV7-3 and TRBJ2-1, the full variable domain reads GAGVSQTPSNKVTEKGKYVELRCDPISGHTALYWYRQSLGQGPEFLIYFQGTGAADDSGLPNDRFFAVRPEGSVSTLKIQRTERGDSAVYLCASSSRTGAYNEQFFGPGTRLTVL.